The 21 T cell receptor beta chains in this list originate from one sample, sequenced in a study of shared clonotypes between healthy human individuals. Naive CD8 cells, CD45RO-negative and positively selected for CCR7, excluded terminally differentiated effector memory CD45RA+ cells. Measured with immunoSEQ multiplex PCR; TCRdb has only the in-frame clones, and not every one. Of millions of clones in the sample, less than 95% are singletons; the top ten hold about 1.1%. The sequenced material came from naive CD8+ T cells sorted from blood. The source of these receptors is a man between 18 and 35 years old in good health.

CDR3 loop: CASSTTSGINTGELFF. In DNA form, the CDR3 reads TGTGCCAGCAGCACGACTAGCGGGATTAACACCGGGGAGCTGTTTTTT. This chain links TRBV13 with TRBJ2-2; 11 bases align to TRBD2. Germline-derived CDR1 and CDR2 are PRHDT and FYEKMQ (reference sequence). The CDR3 runs 16 residues. The J segment lost 2 bases and the V segment lost 5 bases, leaving 4 bases of the junction unmatched.

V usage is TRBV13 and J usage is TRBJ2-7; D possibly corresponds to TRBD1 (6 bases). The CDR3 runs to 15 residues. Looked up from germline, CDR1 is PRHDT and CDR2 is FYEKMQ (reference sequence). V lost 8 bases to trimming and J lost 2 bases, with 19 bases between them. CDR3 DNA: TGTGCCAGCCTCCTCCGGGACAAGGCCCCCTACGAGCAGTACTTC. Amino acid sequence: CASLLRDKAPYEQYF.

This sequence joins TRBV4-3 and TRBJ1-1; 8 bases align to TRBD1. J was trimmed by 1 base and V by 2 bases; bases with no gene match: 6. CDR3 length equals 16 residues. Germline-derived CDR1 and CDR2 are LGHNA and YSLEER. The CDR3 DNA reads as TGCGCCAGCAGCCAATACAGGGGGGACCAGAACACTGAAGCTTTCTTT. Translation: CASSQYRGDQNTEAFF.

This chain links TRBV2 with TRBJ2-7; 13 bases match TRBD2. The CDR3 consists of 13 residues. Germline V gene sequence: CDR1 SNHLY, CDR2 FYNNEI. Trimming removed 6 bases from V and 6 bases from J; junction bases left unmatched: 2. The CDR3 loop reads CASRGLAGVEQYF. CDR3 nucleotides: TGTGCCAGCAGAGGACTAGCGGGAGTCGAGCAGTACTTC.

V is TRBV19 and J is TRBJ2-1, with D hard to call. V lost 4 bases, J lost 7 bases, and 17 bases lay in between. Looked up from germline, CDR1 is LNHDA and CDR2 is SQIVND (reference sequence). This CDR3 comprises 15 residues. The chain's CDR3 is CASSRSSGAENEQFF. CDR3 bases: TGTGCCAGTAGTAGATCCTCAGGAGCTGAGAATGAGCAGTTCTTC.

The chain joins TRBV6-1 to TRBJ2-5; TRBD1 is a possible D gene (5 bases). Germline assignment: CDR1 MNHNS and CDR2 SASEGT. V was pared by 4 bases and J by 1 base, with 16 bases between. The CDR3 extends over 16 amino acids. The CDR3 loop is CASSVYRQELQETQYF. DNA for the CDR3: TGTGCCAGCAGTGTCTACAGGCAAGAACTCCAAGAGACCCAGTACTTC.

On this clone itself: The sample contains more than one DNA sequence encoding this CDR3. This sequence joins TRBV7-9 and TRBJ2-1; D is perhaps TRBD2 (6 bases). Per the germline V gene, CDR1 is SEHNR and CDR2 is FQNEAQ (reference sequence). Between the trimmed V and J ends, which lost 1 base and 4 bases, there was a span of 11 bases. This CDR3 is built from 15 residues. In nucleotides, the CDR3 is TGTGCCAGCAGCTTAGTTTTAGCGGAGTACAATGAGCAGTTCTTC. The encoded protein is CASSLVLAEYNEQFF.

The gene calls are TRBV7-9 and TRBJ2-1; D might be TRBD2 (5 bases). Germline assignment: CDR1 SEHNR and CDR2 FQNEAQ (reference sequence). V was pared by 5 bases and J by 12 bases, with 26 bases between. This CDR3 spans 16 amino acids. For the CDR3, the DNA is TGTGCCAGCAGCGATGTGGGTGAGGGATGGGTGGAAGGGCAGTTCTTC. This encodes CASSDVGEGWVEGQFF. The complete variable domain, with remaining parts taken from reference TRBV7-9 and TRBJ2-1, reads DTGVSQNPRHKITKRGQNVTFRCDPISEHNRLYWYRQTLGQGPEFLTYFQNEAQLEKSRLLSDRFSAERPKGSFSTLEIQRTEQGDSAMYLCASSDVGEGWVEGQFFGPGTRLTVL.

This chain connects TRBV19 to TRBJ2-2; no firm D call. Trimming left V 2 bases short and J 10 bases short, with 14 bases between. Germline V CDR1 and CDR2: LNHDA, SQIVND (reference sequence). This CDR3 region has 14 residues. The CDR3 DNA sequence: TGTGCCAGTAGTATACAACACACACCGGCGGAGCTGTTTTTT. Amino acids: CASSIQHTPAELFF.

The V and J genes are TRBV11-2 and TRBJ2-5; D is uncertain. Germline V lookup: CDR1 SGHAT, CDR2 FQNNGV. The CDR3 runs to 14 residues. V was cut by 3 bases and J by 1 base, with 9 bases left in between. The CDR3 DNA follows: TGTGCCAGCAGCTTTTCGACTGTCCAAGAGACCCAGTACTTC. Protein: CASSFSTVQETQYF. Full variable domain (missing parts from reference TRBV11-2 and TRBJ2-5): EAGVAQSPRYKIIEKRQSVAFWCNPISGHATLYWYQQILGQGPKLLIQFQNNGVVDDSQLPKDRFSAERLKGVDSTLKIQPAKLEDSAVYLCASSFSTVQETQYFGPGTRLLVL.

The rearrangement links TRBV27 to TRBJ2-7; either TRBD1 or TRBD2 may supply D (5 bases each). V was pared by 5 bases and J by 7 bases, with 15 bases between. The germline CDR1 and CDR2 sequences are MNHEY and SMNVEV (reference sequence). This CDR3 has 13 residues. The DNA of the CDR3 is TGTGCCAGCAGTCCCATTGGGGGATGGGAGCAGTACTTC. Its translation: CASSPIGGWEQYF.

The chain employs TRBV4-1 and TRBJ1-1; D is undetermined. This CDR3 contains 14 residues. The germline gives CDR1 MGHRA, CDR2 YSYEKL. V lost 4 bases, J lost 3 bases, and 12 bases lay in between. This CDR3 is CASSPLHGDTEAFF. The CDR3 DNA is TGCGCCAGCAGCCCACTCCACGGGGACACTGAAGCTTTCTTT.

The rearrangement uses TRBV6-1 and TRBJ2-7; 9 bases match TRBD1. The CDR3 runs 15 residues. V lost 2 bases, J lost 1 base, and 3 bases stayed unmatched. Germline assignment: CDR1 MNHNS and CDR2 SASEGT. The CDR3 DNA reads TGTGCCAGCAGTGAATGGACAGGGGCATCCTACGAGCAGTACTTC. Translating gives CASSEWTGASYEQYF.

This CDR3 reads CASSQVYPPEVEKLFF. The CDR3 region has the DNA TGCGCCAGCAGCCAAGTGTATCCGCCAGAGGTTGAAAAACTGTTTTTT. The J gene is TRBJ1-4, the V gene TRBV4-1; D gene ambiguous. The ends were cut back, 1 base at V and 7 bases at J, with 16 bases in the middle. This CDR3 has 16 residues. The germline V gene encodes CDR1 MGHRA and CDR2 YSYEKL.

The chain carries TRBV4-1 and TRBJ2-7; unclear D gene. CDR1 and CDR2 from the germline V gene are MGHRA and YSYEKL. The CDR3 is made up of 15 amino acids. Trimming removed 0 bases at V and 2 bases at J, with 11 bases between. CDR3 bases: TGCGCCAGCAGCCAAGAGACCGACCTACCCTACGAGCAGTACTTC. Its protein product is CASSQETDLPYEQYF.

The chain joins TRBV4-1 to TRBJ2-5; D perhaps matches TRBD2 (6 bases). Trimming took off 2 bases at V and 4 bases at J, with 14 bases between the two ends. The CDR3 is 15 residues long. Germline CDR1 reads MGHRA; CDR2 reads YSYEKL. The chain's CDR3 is CASSQIAERRETQYF. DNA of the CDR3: TGCGCCAGCAGCCAAATAGCGGAGCGGAGAGAGACCCAGTACTTC.

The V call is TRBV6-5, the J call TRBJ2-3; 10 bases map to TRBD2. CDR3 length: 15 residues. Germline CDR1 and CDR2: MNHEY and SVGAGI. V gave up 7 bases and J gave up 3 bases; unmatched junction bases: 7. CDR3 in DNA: TGTGCCAGCAACATAGCGGGAGGAGTGACAGATACGCAGTATTTT. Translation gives CASNIAGGVTDTQYF.

The CDR3 reads CASSVSGQGYEQYF. The CDR3 DNA reads TGTGCCAGCAGTGTCAGTGGACAGGGTTACGAGCAGTACTTC. The genes are TRBV2 and TRBJ2-7, with 8 nucleotides matching TRBD1. Germline loops: CDR1 SNHLY, CDR2 FYNNEI. The CDR3 runs 14 residues. The ends lost 4 bases at V and 4 bases at J; junction bases unmatched: 6.

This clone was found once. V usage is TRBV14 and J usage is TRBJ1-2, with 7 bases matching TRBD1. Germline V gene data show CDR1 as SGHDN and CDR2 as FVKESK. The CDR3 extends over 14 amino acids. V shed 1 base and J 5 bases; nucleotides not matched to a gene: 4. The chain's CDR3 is CASSQGPGGYGYTF. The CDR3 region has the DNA TGTGCCAGCAGCCAAGGTCCAGGGGGATATGGCTACACCTTC.

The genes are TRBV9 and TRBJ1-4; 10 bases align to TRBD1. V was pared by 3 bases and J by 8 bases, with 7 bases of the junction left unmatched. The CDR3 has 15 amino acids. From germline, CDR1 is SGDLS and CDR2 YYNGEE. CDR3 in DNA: TGTGCCAGCAGCGAGACAGGGGGCGGAGGAGAAAAACTGTTTTTT. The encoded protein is CASSETGGGGEKLFF.

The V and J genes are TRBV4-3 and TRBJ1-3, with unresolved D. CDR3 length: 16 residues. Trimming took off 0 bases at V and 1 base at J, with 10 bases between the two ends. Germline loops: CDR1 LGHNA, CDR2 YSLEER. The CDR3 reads CASSQDSGGSGNTIYF. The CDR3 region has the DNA TGCGCCAGCAGCCAAGATTCGGGAGGATCTGGAAACACCATATATTTT.